This T cell receptor (beta chain) was profiled in a study of shared clonotypes between healthy human individuals (dated by TCRdb to the early 2020s). Background on the whole study: The cohort comprised a couple of women and a few men aged 18 to 49 years. Between about 0.8 and 9.5 billion PBMCs per donor were obtained by leukapheresis. For each donor, three plates each were used for CD4 naive and CD4 memory, two plates were used for CD8 naive, and one plate was used for CD8 memory. The study deeply sequenced blood TCR repertoires of five healthy adults to estimate repertoire size and the extent of clonotype sharing between individuals. To increase sequencing depth and limit assay-specific biases, different laboratories used diverse techniques to prepare libraries and sequence TCR repertoires. Here is what the overall study found, with its caveats: Because the study included only a small number of donors, the genetic and exposure-history diversity represented was limited. Incomplete sequencing was indicated by rarefaction of sorted-subset datasets, despite the large sequencing depth. Compared with non-shared clonotypes, clonotypes shared by all four sorted-subset donors had higher generation probabilities. When a handful of donors were compared, the shared fraction of clonotypes was 5% to 6.5% for naive CD4, over 3% for naive CD8, roughly 2.5% for memory CD4, and 0.4% for memory CD8. Pairwise subsampling led to the expectation that sequencing depth would affect the degree of clonotype sharing among donors. Larger estimated clonotype richness was generally found for naive subsets than for memory subsets. Sampling was limited to blood, and TCR repertoires in tissue likely differ from TCR repertoires in blood.

As concerns this clone: Its binding antigen is unknown. There are no base qualities to consult, and no much larger clone falls within one base.

TCR CDR3 regions were amplified from genomic DNA by multiplex PCR using the deep immunoSEQ assay. Genomic DNA extracted from each cell subset was distributed evenly over all wells of several immunoSEQ 96-well plates, and each plate served as one replicate. For sorted subsets, around 200 ng genomic DNA, equal to tens of thousands of T cell genomes, was loaded into each replicate PCR. Purified libraries were measured with a Qubit 3.0 fluorometer, size-checked on a Bioanalyzer 2100, and measured again with the KAPA Library Quantification kit. Every immunoSEQ 96-well plate was sequenced on a dedicated single-read 150-cycle Illumina NextSeq 550 flow cell. Processing in the source paper ran as follows. Because the immunoSEQ output held only junctional sequences and lacked quality scores, the filtering could not match the filtering applied to full-length reads. Sequences were annotated with PyIR, a Python wrapper for IgBLAST v1.9, and V/J genes and CDR3 were assigned using IMGT germline references. Reads were filtered out if the reads had weak V/J assignments (E-value above 1e-6), no CDR3, stop codons, out-of-frame junctions, or ambiguous translated residues. A V3J clonotype was defined by an identical inferred V gene, J gene, and CDR3 amino acid sequence. The percentage overlap between two repertoires was calculated by dividing the number of shared unique clonotypes by the size of the smaller repertoire. Three approaches were used to assess repertoire richness: RTK rarefaction, the Chao1 estimator, and Recon v2.1 estimates of unobserved clonotypes. For all TCRbeta clonotypes obtained by the gDNA method from a few donors, generation probabilities were computed with OLGA. The clones in this table, taken by TCRdb from immuneACCESS, are in-frame only. Not every clone is retained; where verified, under half of the shortfall comes from an unresolved V gene, and the cause of the rest is unknown. V, J and clone size reflect that table, while D and trimming were determined from the DNA. This sample comprises approximately 590,000 clones, about 95% of them detected only once. The top ten constitute about 0.11% of the sample.

CD8 naive samples were obtained by positive selection for CCR7 among CD45RO-negative cells, yielding a CD45RA+CCR7+ population from which TemRA cells were excluded. The donors were healthy, HIV-negative adults who had no recently reported acute infections or vaccinations. All donors were Caucasian adults living in Nashville, Tennessee, USA. Blood was collected by leukapheresis, and PBMCs were isolated by Ficoll-Histopaque density gradient centrifugation and then cryopreserved in liquid nitrogen vapor phase. Analytical flow cytometry was used to check the purity and quantity of every magnetically sorted T cell population. Each sorted fraction had its genomic DNA isolated and then quantified by UV absorbance on a Nanodrop 2000c. CDR1 and CDR2 are drawn from the germline V gene (reference sequence): SEHNR, FQNEAQ. V trim: 5 bases; J trim: 3 bases; unmatched bases: 8. From cysteine to phenylalanine, the CDR3 is 16 amino acids long. Only CDR3 DNA is held: 48 bases, read in frame from base 1.

The chain uses TRBV7-9 and TRBJ2-1; TRBD1 agrees with 9 junctional bases. The receptor was isolated from a young woman in good health. The specimen sequenced was naive CD8+ T cells sorted from blood. The cell subset or site label, as the study defines it: CD45RA+CCR7+. This receptor has the CDR3 CASSLPPGQGYNEQFF. Here is the DNA: TGTGCCAGCAGCCTTCCCCCGGGACAGGGCTACAATGAGCAGTTCTTC.